The 9 T cell receptor beta chains presented below share a single source sample, sequenced in a study of tumor-infiltrating lymphocytes in primary liver carcinoma. A constant-region primer primed TCR beta cDNA synthesis from 400 to 600 ng of total RNA. Slightly modified ARM-PCR with three nested multiplex PCR rounds yielded TCR beta libraries. Rounds one and two of PCR, each of around 11 cycles, were primed with TRBV1-TRBV30 forward primers and a C-beta reverse primer. MiXCR, run by TCRdb on the multiplex PCR reads, gives a single entry per CDR3 protein. This sample yields roughly 20,000 distinct CDR3 sequences, of which about 75% are seen a single time; 40% belongs to the top ten. Unsorted bulk tissue of roughly 18-32 mg yielded co-extracted RNA and DNA. Source material: liver tumor tissue from sampling region 1. The subset: tumor region T1, superior pole. Every receptor here comes from a woman aged 30 to 39 with primary liver carcinoma and hepatitis B virus infection.

The chain joins TRBV11-2 to TRBJ1-3; the match to TRBD1 covers 9 bases. CDR1 is SGHAT, CDR2 FQNNGV, per germline. J gave up 7 bases and V 3 bases, and 4 bases lay outside the gene matches. The CDR3 is 14 amino acids. The CDR3 protein is CASSLRDRVNTIYF. In nucleotides, the CDR3 is TGTGCCAGCAGCTTGCGGGACAGGGTGAACACCATATATTTT. The whole variable domain, filled in from reference TRBV11-2 and TRBJ1-3, reads EAGVAQSPRYKIIEKRQSVAFWCNPISGHATLYWYQQILGQGPKLLIQFQNNGVVDDSQLPKDRFSAERLKGVDSTLKIQPAKLEDSAVYLCASSLRDRVNTIYFGEGSWLTVV.

The chain combines TRBV10-3 with TRBJ1-3; D remains ambiguous. The CDR3 totals 14 residues. CDR1 ENHRY and CDR2 SYGVKD come from the germline V gene. In nucleotides, the CDR3 is TGTGTCGTCAGAGAGTCAGTTTCTGGAAACACCATATATTTT. Amino acid sequence: CVVRESVSGNTIYF.

On this clonotype itself: The junction shows a germline mismatch at one end, possibly a read error. This sequence joins TRBV12-3 or TRBV12-4 and TRBJ1-5; a possible D gene is TRBD1 (5 bases). This CDR3 is built from 16 residues. The CDR3 DNA reads TGTACCAGCAGCCGATTAGATACGGGGACTGATCTGCCCCAGCATTTT. Translating it yields CTSSRLDTGTDLPQHF.

The chain joins TRBV14 to TRBJ2-7, with D possibly being TRBD2 (6 bases). Germline V gives CDR1 SGHDN, CDR2 FVKESK. This CDR3 region has 15 residues. The V gene lost 8 bases and the J gene lost 5 bases, with 22 bases spanning the gap. Here the CDR3 reads CASFQAAGTDHEQYF. The DNA of the CDR3 is TGTGCCAGCTTCCAGGCGGCGGGGACTGACCACGAGCAGTACTTC.

This clonotype occurred many times. The J gene is TRBJ2-1, the V gene TRBV10-2, with D possibly matching TRBD2 (5 bases). Trimming stripped 10 bases from V and 7 bases from J, with 26 bases between. Per germline, CDR1 WSHSY and CDR2 SAAADI. CDR3 length: 16 amino acids. CDR3 DNA: TGCGCCACCCAAACAACTCGCCTAGAACGAGGGAATGAGCAGTTCTTC. It codes for CATQTTRLERGNEQFF.

In the case of this clonotype: Relative to the germline gene, one junction end is altered; a read error may explain this. This chain uses TRBV11-3 with TRBJ1-6; D remains unclear. The CDR3 runs to 15 residues. CDR1 and CDR2 from the germline V gene are SGHNT and YENEEA. The CDR3 nucleotides read TGTGCCAGCAGCTTTAAGAGGAGCTATAATCCACCCCTCCACTTC. Residues: CASSFKRSYNPPLHF.

Concerning this clonotype: This likely comes from a read error, as the CDR3 has no conserved phenylalanine or tryptophan at its end. The V and J genes are TRBV5-4 and TRBJ2-3; 10 positions agree with TRBD2. CDR3 length: 18 amino acids. V lost 5 bases and J lost 3; bases outside the gene matches: 15. Germline V gives CDR1 SGHNT, CDR2 YYREEE (reference sequence). The CDR3 sequence: CASSNPAASGGWTDTQYY. CDR3 nucleotide sequence: TGTGCCAGCAGTAACCCGGCGGCTAGCGGGGGTTGGACAGATACGCAGTATTAT.

A remark on this clonotype: Here the CDR3 omits its conserved ending phenylalanine or tryptophan, so a read error is the likely source. The V call is TRBV7-9, the J call TRBJ2-1; TRBD2 is a possible D gene (6 bases). CDR3 size: 15 residues. Germline V CDR1 and CDR2: SEHNR, FQNEAQ (reference sequence). As DNA, the CDR3 is TGTGCCAGCAGCCCCGGGGGTAGCTCCTACAATAAGCAGTTCTCC. Protein sequence: CASSPGGSSYNKQFS.

Turning to this clonotype: An end of the junction does not agree with germline; a read error may underlie this. The J gene is TRBJ1-2, the V gene TRBV11-2; D call uncertain. Looked up from germline, CDR1 is SGHAT and CDR2 is FQNNGV. The CDR3 covers 14 residues. This CDR3 is CASRLRESNYGYTF. The CDR3 coding sequence is TGTGCCAGCAGATTAAGGGAATCTAACTATGGCTACACTTTC.